This TCR beta chain was identified during a study of blood T cell repertoires in COVID-19. Living in 24 US areas, the participants were between about 18 and 90 years of age. Self-reported history from a screening survey and questionnaire set each donor's cohort. After removal of 7 bases from V and 7 bases from J, the junction contained 8 bases not matched to a gene. This CDR3 spans 13 amino acids. Germline values: CDR1 KGHSH, CDR2 LQKENI. Measured with immunoSEQ multiplex PCR; TCRdb has only the in-frame clones, and not every one. The sample records 300,000 to 350,000 clones, about 87% being singletons.

What was sequenced was PBMCs or T cells enriched from blood (not recorded which). This TCR was sampled from a man aged 25-45 years who had recovered from COVID-19. The chain has TRBV18 and TRBJ1-1, with 8 bases fitting TRBD1. The CDR3 DNA is TGTGCCAGCTTCCCGACAGGGGCGGGTGAAGCTTTCTTT. It specifies CASFPTGAGEAFF.